The clone carrying this TCR beta chain was recorded a few times. Its specificity is not known. The data derive from a study of T-cell memory formation after mild COVID-19. Study-wide context: Each donor largely had its own TCR clusters. Broader study findings: CD4+ bias marked clones expanding day 15 to 37, unlike balanced contracting clones. The pre-infection memory compartment contained some responding clones, suggesting cross-reactive memory joined. CD8+ contracting clones occupied EMRA, while CD4+ ones occupied mainly CM and EM.

This CDR3 is built from 14 residues. Trimming removed 3 bases at V and 7 bases at J, with 12 bases between. A single record per CDR3 protein comes from TCRdb applying MiXCR to the 5' RACE reads. Seen here are approximately 260,000 distinct CDR3 sequences, around 17% observed once, and the top ten hold more than 20%. Sequencing was performed on PBMCs or a T cell subset sorted from them (not recorded which). The chain has TRBV23-1 and TRBJ1-4; D not certain. TRBV23-1 is labeled an ORF, and its function is uncertain. The source of this sequence is a man in his late teens or twenties who had mild COVID-19 (a few samples of this study predate the infection). Cell type and time point are not known. The CDR3 sequence is CASSHPGGCEKLFF. The CDR3 DNA is TGCGCCAGCAGTCACCCCGGCGGGTGTGAAAAACTGTTTTTT.